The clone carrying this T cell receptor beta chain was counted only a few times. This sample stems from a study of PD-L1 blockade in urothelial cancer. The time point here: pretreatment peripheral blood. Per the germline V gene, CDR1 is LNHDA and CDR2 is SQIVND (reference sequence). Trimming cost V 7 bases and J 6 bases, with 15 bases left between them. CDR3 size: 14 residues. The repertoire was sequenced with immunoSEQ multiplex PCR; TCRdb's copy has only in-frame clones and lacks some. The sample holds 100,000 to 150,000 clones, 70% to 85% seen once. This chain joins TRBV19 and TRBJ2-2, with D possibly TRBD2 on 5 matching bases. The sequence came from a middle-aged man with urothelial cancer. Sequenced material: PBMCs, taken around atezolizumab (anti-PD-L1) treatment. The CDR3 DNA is TGTGCCAGTAAGAAGGACTTAGCACCCGGGGAGCTGTTTTTT. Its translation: CASKKDLAPGELFF.